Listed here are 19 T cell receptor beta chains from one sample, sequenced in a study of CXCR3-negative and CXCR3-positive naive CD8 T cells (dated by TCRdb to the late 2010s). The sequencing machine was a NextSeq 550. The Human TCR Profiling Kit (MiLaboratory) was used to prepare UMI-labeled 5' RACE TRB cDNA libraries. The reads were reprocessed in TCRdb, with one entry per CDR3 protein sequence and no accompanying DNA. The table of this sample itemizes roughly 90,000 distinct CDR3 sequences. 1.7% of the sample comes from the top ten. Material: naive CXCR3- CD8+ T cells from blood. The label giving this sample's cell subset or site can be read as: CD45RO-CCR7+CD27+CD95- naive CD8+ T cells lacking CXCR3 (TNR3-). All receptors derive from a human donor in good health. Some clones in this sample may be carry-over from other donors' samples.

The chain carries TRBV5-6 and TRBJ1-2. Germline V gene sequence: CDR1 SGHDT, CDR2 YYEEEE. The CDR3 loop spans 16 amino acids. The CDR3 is CASSGTGASPFHGYTF.

The CDR3 loop reads CASAPGSGANVLTF. The chain is built from TRBV27 and TRBJ2-6. This CDR3 has 14 amino acids. CDR1 is MNHEY and CDR2 is SMNVEV in the germline V gene (reference sequence).

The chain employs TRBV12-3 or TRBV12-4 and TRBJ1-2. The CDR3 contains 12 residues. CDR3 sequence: CASSFENFDYTF.

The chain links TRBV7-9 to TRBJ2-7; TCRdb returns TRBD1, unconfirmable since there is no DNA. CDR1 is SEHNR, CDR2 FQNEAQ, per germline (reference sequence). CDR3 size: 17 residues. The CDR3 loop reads CASSTLRDRSGTYEQYF.

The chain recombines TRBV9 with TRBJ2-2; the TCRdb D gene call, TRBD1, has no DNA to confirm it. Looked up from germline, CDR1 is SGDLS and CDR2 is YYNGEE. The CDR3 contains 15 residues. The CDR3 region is CASSVAGGMGGELFF. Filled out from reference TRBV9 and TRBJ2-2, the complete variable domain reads DSGVTQTPKHLITATGQRVTLRCSPRSGDLSVYWYQQSLDQGLQFLIQYYNGEERAKGNILERFSAQQFPDLHSELNLSSLELGDSALYFCASSVAGGMGGELFFGEGSRLTVL.

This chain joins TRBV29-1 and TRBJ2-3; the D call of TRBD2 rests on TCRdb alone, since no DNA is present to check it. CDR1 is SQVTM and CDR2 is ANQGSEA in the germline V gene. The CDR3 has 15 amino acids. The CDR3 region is CSVESLAGLTDTQYF.

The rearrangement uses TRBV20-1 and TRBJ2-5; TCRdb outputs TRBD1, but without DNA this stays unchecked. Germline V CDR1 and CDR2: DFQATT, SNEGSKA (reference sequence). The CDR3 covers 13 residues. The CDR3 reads CSAGQGAGETQYF.

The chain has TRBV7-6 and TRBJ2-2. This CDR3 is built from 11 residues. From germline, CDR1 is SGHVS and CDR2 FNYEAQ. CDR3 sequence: CASTVTGELFF.

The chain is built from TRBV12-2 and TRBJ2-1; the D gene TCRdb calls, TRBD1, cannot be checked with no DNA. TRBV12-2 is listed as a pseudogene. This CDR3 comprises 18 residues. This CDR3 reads CATPTRVRGKGVIGEQFF.

The CDR3 region is CASSYGDRDYEQYF. V gene TRBV6-5 combines with J gene TRBJ2-7; TCRdb gives TRBD1 as the D gene, but with no DNA this cannot be confirmed. Germline V lookup: CDR1 MNHEY, CDR2 SVGAGI. The length of the CDR3 is 14 residues.

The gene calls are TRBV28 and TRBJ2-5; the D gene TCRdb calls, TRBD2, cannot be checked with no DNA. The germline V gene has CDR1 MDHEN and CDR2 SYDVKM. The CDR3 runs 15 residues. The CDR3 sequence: CASRTTRGGQETQYF.

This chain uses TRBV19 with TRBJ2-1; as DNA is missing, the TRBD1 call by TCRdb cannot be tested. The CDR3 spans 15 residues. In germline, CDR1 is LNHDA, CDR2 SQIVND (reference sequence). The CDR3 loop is CASGYRTGATGEQFF. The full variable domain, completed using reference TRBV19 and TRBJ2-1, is DGGITQSPKYLFRKEGQNVTLSCEQNLNHDAMYWYRQDPGQGLRLIYYSQIVNDFQKGDIAEGYSVSREKKESFPLTVTSAQKNPTAFYLCASGYRTGATGEQFFGPGTRLTVL.

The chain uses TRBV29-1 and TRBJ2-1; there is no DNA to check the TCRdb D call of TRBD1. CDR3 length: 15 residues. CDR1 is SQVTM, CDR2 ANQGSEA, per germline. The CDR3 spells CSVEPPPGTGNEQFF.

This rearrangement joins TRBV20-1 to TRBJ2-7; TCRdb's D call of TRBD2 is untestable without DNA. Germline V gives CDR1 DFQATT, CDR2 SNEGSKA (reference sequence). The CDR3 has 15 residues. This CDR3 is CSAIRLAGASYEQYF.

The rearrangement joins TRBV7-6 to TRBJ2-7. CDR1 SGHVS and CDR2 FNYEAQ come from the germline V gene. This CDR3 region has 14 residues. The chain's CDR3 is CASSQPISPYEQYF. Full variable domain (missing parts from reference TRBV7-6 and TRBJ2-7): GAGVSQSPRYKVTKRGQDVALRCDPISGHVSLYWYRQALGQGPEFLTYFNYEAQQDKSGLPNDRFSAERPEGSISTLTIQRTEQRDSAMYRCASSQPISPYEQYFGPGTRLTVT.

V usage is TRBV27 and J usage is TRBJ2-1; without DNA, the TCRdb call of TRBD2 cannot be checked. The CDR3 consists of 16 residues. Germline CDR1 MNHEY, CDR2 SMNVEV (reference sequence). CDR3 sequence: CASSLPGLAAGREQFF.

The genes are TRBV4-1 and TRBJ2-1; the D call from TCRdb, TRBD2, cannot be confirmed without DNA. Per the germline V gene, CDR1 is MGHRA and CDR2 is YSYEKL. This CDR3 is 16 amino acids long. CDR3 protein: CASRSQAGGLVNEQFF.

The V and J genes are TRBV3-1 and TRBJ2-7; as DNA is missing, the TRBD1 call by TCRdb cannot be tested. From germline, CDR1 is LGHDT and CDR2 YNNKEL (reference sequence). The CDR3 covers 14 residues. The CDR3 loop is CASSSGTGGYEQYF.

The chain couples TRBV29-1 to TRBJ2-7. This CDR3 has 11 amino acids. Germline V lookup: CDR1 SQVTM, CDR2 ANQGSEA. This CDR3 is CSVEKDYEQYF.